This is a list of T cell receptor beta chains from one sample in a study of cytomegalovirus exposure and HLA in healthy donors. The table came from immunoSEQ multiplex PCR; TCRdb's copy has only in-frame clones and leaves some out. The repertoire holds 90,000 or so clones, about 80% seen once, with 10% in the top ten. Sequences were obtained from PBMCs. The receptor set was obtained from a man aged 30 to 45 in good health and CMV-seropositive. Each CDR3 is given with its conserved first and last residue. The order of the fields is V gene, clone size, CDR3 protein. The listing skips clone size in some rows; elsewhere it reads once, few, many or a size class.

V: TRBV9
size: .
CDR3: CASSVASGGATDTQYF

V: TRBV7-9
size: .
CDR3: CASSPATGTYEQYF

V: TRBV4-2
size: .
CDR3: CASSQDPGTSVFNEQFF

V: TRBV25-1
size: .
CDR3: CASSEYRGRLVYTF

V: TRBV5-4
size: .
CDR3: CASSLRGLSAEQYF

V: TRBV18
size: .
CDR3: CASSLGSDRTMNTEAFF

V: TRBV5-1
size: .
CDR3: CASSGGTSGPPYEQYF

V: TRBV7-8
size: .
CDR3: CASSPFQGHLNQPQHF

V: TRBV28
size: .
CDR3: CASSFDGQPQHF

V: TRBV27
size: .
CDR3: CASSPTAETQYF

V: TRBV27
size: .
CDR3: CASSPRQGIPSGELFF

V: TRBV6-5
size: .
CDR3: CASSLAEYNEQFF

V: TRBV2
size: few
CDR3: CASSTQGKNYGYTF

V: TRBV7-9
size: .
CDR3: CASHGTVLGETQYF

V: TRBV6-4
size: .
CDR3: CASSPSIQGSNEQFF

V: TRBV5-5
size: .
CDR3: CASSSATGSEQPQHF

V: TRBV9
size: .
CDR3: CASSVGGTSGAYTDTQYF

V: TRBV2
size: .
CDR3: CASRGQPSTDTQYF